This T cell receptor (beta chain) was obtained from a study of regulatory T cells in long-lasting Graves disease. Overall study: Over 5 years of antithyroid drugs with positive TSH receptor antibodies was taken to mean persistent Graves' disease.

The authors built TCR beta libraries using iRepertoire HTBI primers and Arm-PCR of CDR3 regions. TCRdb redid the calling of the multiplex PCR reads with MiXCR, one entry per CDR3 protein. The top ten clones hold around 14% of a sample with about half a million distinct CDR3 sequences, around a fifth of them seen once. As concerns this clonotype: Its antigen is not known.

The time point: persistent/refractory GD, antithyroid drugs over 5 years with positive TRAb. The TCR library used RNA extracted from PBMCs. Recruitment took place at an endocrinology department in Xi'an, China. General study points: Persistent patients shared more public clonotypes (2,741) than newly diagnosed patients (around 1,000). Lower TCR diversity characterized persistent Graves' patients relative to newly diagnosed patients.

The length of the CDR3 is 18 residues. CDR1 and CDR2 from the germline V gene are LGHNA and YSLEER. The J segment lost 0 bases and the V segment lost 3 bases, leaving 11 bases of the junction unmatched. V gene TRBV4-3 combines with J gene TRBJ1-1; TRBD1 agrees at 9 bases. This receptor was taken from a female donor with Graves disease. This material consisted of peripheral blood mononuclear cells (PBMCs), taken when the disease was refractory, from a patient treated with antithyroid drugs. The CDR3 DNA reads TGCGCCAGCAGCCAGGACAGGGGAGGGCTTCTAATGAACACTGAAGCTTTCTTT. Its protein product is CASSQDRGGLLMNTEAFF.